This T cell receptor beta chain was recorded in a study of T cells after somatic rescue of genetic block. The germline gives CDR1 MRHNA, CDR2 SNTAGT. After removal of 6 bases from V and 14 bases from J, the junction contained 11 bases not matched to a gene. This CDR3 has 13 amino acids. Assay: immunoSEQ multiplex PCR; the TCRdb copy retains only in-frame clones and omits some. The sample lists fewer than 150,000 clones; about 90% were seen once. The chain links TRBV6-4 to TRBJ2-4; 9 nucleotides align to TRBD2. The TCR originated in a woman aged 18-29 years. The sequenced material came from peripheral blood mononuclear cells (PBMCs). The CDR3 region has the DNA TGTGCCAGCAGCGACGGCGGGGGGGGCCGGAAGTACTTC. Protein product: CASSDGGGGRKYF.